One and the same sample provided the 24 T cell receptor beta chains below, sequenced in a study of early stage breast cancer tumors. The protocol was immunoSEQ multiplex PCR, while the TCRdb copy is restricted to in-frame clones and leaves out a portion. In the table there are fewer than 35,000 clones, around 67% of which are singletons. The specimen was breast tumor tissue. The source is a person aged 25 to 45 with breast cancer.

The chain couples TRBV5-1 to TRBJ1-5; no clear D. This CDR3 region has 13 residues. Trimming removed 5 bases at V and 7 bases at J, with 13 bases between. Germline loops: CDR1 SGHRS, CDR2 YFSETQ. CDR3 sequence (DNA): TGCGCCAGCAGTCCGATCTCGGGGCAGCCCCAGCATTTT. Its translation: CASSPISGQPQHF.

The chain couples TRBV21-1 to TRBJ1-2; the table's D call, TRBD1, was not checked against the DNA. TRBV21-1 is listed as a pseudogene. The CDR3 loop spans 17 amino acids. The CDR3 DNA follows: TGTGCCAGCAGCAATGACTTGTTGGCAGGGTATTTCTATGGCTACACCTTC. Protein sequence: CASSNDLLAGYFYGYTF.

This CDR3 reads CASSVGVRGNEKLFF. CDR3 sequence (DNA): TGTGCCAGCAGCGTAGGCGTCCGGGGTAATGAAAAACTGTTTTTT. V usage is TRBV9 and J usage is TRBJ1-4; no reliable D call. The germline V and J ends were trimmed by 0 bases and 4 bases, with 10 bases remaining between them. Per germline, CDR1 SGDLS and CDR2 YYNGEE. The CDR3 extends over 15 amino acids.

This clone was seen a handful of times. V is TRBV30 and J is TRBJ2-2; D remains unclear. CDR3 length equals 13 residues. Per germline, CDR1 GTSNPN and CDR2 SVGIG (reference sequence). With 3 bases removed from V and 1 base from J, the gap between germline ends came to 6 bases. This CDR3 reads CAWRRRNTGELFF. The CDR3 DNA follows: TGTGCCTGGAGGAGACGGAACACCGGGGAGCTGTTTTTT.

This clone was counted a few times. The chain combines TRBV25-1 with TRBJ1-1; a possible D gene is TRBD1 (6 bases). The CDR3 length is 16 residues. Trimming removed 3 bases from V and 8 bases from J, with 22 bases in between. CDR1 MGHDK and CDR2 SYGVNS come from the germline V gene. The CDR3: CASSERGTGFPLEAFF. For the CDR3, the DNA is TGTGCCAGCAGTGAGAGAGGAACAGGGTTCCCCCTCGAAGCTTTCTTT.

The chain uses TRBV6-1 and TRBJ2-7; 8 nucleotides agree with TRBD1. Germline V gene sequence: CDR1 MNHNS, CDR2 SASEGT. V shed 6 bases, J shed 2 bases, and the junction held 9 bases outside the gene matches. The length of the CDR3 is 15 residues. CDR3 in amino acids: CASSPGQVGPYEQYF. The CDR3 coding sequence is TGTGCCAGCAGCCCGGGACAGGTTGGGCCCTACGAGCAGTACTTC.

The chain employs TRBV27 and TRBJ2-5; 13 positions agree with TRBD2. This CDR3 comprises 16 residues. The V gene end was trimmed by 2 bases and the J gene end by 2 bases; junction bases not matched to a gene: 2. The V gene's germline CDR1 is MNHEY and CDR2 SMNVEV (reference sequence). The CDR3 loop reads CASSLGLAGVQETQYF. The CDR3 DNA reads TGTGCCAGCAGTTTAGGACTAGCGGGAGTACAAGAGACCCAGTACTTC.

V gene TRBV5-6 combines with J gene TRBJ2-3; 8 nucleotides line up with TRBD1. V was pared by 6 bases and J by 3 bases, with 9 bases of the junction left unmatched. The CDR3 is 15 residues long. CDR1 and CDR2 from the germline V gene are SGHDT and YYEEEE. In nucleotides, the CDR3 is TGTGCCAGCACAAGGGCAGGGGGCCCGACAGATACGCAGTATTTT. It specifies CASTRAGGPTDTQYF.

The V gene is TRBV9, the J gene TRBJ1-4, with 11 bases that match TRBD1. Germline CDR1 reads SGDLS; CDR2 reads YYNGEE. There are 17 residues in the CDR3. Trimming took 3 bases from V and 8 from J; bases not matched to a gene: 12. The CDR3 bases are TGTGCCAGCAGCGCAGGGTTTGGAGGACAGGGGGCGGAAAAACTGTTTTTT. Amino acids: CASSAGFGGQGAEKLFF.

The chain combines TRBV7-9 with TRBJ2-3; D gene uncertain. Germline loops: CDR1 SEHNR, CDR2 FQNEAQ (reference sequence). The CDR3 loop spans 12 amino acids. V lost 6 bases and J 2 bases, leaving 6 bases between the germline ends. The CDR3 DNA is TGTGCCAGCAGTTCCAACACAGATACGCAGTATTTT. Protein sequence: CASSSNTDTQYF.

CDR3 DNA: TGTGCCTGGAGTTTAGGCGGGAGTCAAGAGACCCAGTACTTC. This codes for CAWSLGGSQETQYF. The chain links TRBV30 to TRBJ2-5; 7 nucleotides agree with TRBD2. V lost 2 bases and J lost 2; bases outside the gene matches: 5. CDR3 length equals 14 residues. Germline V CDR1 and CDR2: GTSNPN, SVGIG (reference sequence).

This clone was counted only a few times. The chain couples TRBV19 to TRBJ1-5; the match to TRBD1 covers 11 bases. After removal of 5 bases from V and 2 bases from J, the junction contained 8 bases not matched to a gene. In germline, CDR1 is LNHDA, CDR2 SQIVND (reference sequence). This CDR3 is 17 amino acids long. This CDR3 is CASSAPGQGAGNQPQHF. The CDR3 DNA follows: TGTGCCAGTAGTGCCCCCGGACAGGGGGCCGGCAATCAGCCCCAGCATTTT. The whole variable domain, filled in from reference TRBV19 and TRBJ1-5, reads DGGITQSPKYLFRKEGQNVTLSCEQNLNHDAMYWYRQDPGQGLRLIYYSQIVNDFQKGDIAEGYSVSREKKESFPLTVTSAQKNPTAFYLCASSAPGQGAGNQPQHFGDGTRLSIL.

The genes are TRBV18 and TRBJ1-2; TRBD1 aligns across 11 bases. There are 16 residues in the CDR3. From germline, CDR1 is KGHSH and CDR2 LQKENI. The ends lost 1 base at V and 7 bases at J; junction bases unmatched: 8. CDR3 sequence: CASSPQKWTGGFGYTF. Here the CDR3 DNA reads TGTGCCAGCTCACCACAAAAATGGACAGGGGGCTTTGGCTACACCTTC.

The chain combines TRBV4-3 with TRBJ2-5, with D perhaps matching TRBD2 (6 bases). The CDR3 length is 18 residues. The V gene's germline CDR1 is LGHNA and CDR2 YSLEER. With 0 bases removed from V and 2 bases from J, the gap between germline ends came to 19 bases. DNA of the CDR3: TGCGCCAGCAGCCAAGACCTGGGAGGATTCCCAGGACAAGAGACCCAGTACTTC. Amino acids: CASSQDLGGFPGQETQYF.

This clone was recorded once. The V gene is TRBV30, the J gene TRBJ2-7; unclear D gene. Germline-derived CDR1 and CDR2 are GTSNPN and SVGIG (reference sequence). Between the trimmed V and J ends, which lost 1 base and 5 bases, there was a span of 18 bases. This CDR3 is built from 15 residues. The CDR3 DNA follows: TGTGCCTGGAGTGCGGCTTGGGAACCCGAGGACGAGCAGTACTTC. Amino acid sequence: CAWSAAWEPEDEQYF.

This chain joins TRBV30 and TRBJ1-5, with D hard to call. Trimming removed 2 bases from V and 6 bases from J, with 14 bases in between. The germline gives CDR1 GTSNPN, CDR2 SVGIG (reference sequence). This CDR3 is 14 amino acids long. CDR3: CAWSPLTSSQPQHF. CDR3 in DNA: TGTGCCTGGAGTCCTTTGACGAGCTCTCAGCCCCAGCATTTT.

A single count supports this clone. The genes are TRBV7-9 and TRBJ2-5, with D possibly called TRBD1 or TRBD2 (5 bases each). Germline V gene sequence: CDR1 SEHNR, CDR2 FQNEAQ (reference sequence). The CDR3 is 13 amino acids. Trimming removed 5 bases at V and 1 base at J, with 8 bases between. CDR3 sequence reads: CASSIGTQETQYF. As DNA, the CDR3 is TGTGCCAGCAGCATTGGGACCCAAGAGACCCAGTACTTC.

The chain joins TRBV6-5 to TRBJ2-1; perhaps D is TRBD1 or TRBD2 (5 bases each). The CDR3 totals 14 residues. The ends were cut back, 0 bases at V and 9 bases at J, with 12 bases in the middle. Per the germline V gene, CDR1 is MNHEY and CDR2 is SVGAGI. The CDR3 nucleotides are TGTGCCAGCAGTTACTCGCTCGGGGACGGTGAGCAGTTCTTC. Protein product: CASSYSLGDGEQFF.

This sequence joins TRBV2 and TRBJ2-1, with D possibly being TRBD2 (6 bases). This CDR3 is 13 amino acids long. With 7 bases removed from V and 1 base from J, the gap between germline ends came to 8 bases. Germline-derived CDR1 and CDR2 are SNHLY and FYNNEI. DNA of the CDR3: TGTGCCAGCAAGGGAGGATCCTACAATGAGCAGTTCTTC. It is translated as CASKGGSYNEQFF.

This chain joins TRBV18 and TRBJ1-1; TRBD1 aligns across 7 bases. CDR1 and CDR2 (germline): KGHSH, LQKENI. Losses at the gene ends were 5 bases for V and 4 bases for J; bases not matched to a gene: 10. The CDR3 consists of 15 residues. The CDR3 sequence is CASSYSRGTATEAFF. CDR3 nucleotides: TGTGCCAGCTCATACTCTCGCGGGACAGCCACTGAAGCTTTCTTT.

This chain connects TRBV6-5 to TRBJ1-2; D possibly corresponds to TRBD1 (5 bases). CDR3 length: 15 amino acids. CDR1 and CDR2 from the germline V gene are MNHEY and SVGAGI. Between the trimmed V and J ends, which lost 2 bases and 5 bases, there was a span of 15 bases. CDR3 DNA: TGTGCCAGCAGTTACGGGGCAGGCGATTATTATGGCTACACCTTC. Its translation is CASSYGAGDYYGYTF.

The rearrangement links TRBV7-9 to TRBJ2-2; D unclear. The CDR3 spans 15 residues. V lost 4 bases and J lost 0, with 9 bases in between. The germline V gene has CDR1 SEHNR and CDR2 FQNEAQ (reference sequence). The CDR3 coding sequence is TGTGCCAGCAGCTCAACCGGGTCGAACACCGGGGAGCTGTTTTTT. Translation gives CASSSTGSNTGELFF.

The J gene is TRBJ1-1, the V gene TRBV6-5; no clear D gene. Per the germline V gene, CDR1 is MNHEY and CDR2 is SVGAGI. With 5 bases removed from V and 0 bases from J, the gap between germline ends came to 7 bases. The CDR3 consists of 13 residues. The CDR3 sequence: CASSKPMNTEAFF. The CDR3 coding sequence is TGTGCCAGCAGTAAACCGATGAACACTGAAGCTTTCTTT.

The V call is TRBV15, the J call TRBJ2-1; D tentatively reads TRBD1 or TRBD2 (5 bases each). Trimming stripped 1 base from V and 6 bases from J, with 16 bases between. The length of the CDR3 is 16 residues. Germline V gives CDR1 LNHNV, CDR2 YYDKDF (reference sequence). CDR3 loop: CATSRARVSGGNEQFF. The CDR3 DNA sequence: TGTGCCACCAGCAGAGCAAGGGTCAGTGGGGGCAATGAGCAGTTCTTC.